Each of the 6 T cell receptor beta chains below was sequenced from the same sample in a study of cytomegalovirus exposure and HLA in healthy donors. Primers: 60 Vbeta forward and 13 Jbeta reverse. Only in-frame clones appear in the TCRdb table, and some are missing; sequencing was by immunoSEQ multiplex PCR. The sample lists about 130,000 clones; approximately 83% were seen once. The sample taken for sequencing was PBMCs. The receptors were sampled from a girl aged 2 to 9 in good health and CMV-seronegative.

The CDR3 sequence is CASSIQGRTGYNEQFF. Here the CDR3 DNA reads TGTGCCAGTAGTATACAGGGCAGGACAGGGTACAATGAGCAGTTCTTC. The rearrangement links TRBV19 to TRBJ2-1, with 8 bases lining up with TRBD1. The V gene end was trimmed by 2 bases and the J gene end by 4 bases; junction bases not matched to a gene: 7. Germline V lookup: CDR1 LNHDA, CDR2 SQIVND (reference sequence). The CDR3 runs to 16 residues.

The chain employs TRBV5-5 and TRBJ2-7; the match to TRBD1 covers 12 bases. V gave up 1 base and J gave up 3 bases; unmatched junction bases: 8. This CDR3 contains 17 residues. Per the germline V gene, CDR1 is SGHKS and CDR2 is YYEKEE (reference sequence). CDR3 protein: CASSLTPGQGAFYEQYF. DNA of the CDR3: TGTGCCAGCAGCTTGACACCGGGACAGGGGGCTTTCTACGAGCAGTACTTC.

The chain uses TRBV5-8 and TRBJ1-4; no firm D call. The V gene lost 2 bases and the J gene lost 6 bases, with 11 bases spanning the gap. The germline V gene has CDR1 SGHTS and CDR2 YDEGEE. This CDR3 region has 14 residues. The CDR3 here is CASSFESYYEKLFF. DNA of the CDR3: TGTGCCAGCAGCTTTGAGAGTTACTATGAAAAACTGTTTTTT.

This clone appeared once. This chain links TRBV6-1 with TRBJ2-1; possible D gene TRBD1, 5 bases. The germline CDR1 and CDR2 sequences are MNHNS and SASEGT. The CDR3 spans 15 residues. Between the trimmed V and J ends, which lost 7 bases and 4 bases, there was a span of 17 bases. CDR3: CASTRQPQTYNEQFF. Written as DNA, the CDR3 is TGTGCCAGCACAAGACAGCCTCAAACTTACAATGAGCAGTTCTTC.

This chain joins TRBV11-2 and TRBJ2-1; 8 bases map to TRBD2. CDR1 and CDR2 (germline): SGHAT, FQNNGV. There are 14 residues in the CDR3. The junction had 2 bases not matched to a gene; V was cut back by 1 base and J by 6 bases. The CDR3 nucleotides read TGTGCCAGCAGCTTAGGGGGGACTAGCAATGAGCAGTTCTTC. Its protein is CASSLGGTSNEQFF.

The V gene is TRBV27, the J gene TRBJ2-3, with 7 bases identical to TRBD2. The trim removed 3 bases at V and 0 bases at J, leaving 3 bases unmatched. Germline V lookup: CDR1 MNHEY, CDR2 SMNVEV (reference sequence). This CDR3 region has 15 residues. CDR3 DNA sequence: TGTGCCAGCAGTTTGCGGGGGATGAGCACAGATACGCAGTATTTT. It codes for CASSLRGMSTDTQYF.